What follows is one T cell receptor (beta chain) and its context. Its specificity is not known. Combining a sample-barcoded 5' primer with a J-beta primer mix, a second PCR ran for about 7 to 11 cycles. MiXCR was run by TCRdb on the 5' RACE reads, yielding one entry per CDR3 protein. This sample has about 750,000 distinct CDR3 sequences, with roughly 50% found just once. The sample is drawn from a study of blood T cells in healthy people across ages. Looking at the study overall: Template switching retrieved approximately one barcoded beta molecule for each two T cells. Study-wide points: Greater diversity and more naive CD4+ cells were seen in long-lived donors than in aged donors. One million T cells yielded diversity estimates that were considered underestimates.

The germline V and J ends were trimmed by 1 base and 2 bases, with 13 bases remaining between them. This CDR3 is built from 16 residues. Germline lookup yields CDR1 LGHDT and CDR2 YNNKEL (reference sequence). The receptor was derived from a man at least 80 years old in good health. Sample: blood. The V call is TRBV3-1, the J call TRBJ2-3; a weak D match, TRBD1 (6 bases). The CDR3 nucleotides read TGTGCCAGCAGCCAAGCAGGGACAAAAATCACAGATACGCAGTATTTT. It translates to CASSQAGTKITDTQYF.